This T cell receptor beta chain derives from a study of blood T cell repertoires in COVID-19 (dated by TCRdb to about 2020). Turning to the overall study: Collaborator samples came from the United States, Italy and Spain and covered acute and convalescent phases of COVID-19. The material from the prospective study consisted of cDNA or gDNA derived from T cells, B-cell-depleted T cells, or PBMCs. The dataset comprised deeply sampled blood TCRbeta repertoires from subjects exposed to, actively infected with, or recovered from COVID-19. The repertoires were released in a freely available public database meant as a resource for research on the immune response to SARS-CoV-2. Samples were obtained from the ongoing ImmuneRACE study (first 160 participants) and from some 1,300 subjects provided by 6 global collaborators. Nearly every sample came with metadata listing a de-identified subject ID, COVID-19 status, age in years and sex. HLA class I and class II types, where available, came from metadata supplied by the sample provider rather than from assay-based typing.

The CDR3 contains 15 residues, cysteine and phenylalanine counted. Left in the record is the CDR3 DNA by itself, 45 bases read in frame from the first base. V has 5 bases trimmed and J has 4 bases trimmed; junction bases matching no gene number 9. CDR1 and CDR2 were assigned from the germline V gene as SGHDT and YYEEEE. The investigation overall reported the following: How much clinical and demographic metadata was included differed by source and by participant, and the metadata was provided uncurated.

A remark on this clone: Which antigen it targets is not known. Base-call qualities are not available, and no considerably larger clone is one nucleotide away.

The immunoSEQ Assay, a bias-controlled multiplex PCR, was used to amplify TCRbeta CDR3 regions from genomic DNA. The authors processed their data as follows. Nucleated cell counts per sample were estimated from amplification of reference gene primers within the assay. To quantify the absolute abundance of each unique TCRbeta CDR3 rearrangement, sequence reads were collapsed and filtered. For each sample, productive Simpson clonality was calculated as the square root of Simpson's diversity index across productive rearrangements. In TCRdb, the immuneACCESS table is reduced to in-frame sequences with V and J assigned. These tables do not hold every clone; where another copy was compared, an unresolved V gene accounts for under half, and the others remain unexplained. For V, J and clone size, that table is used; D and trimming come from the DNA. The sample table shows a few hundred thousand clones, and roughly nine tenths are seen once. The top ten clones comprise approximately 2% of the sample.

Collaborating institutions collected whole blood in K2EDTA tubes following their own protocols. For TCRbeta analysis, collaborator samples were shipped as frozen whole blood, as isolated PBMCs, or as DNA extracted from either sample type. Recombination connected TRBV5-6 to TRBJ2-7; TRBD1 aligns with 10 central bases. Material for sequencing was peripheral blood. This sequence originates from a man aged 18 to 35 with active or convalescent COVID-19. The sequenced DNA: TGTGCCAGCAGGGAGGCCGGGACAGGGGATTACGAGCAGTACTTC. This yields the protein CASREAGTGDYEQYF.